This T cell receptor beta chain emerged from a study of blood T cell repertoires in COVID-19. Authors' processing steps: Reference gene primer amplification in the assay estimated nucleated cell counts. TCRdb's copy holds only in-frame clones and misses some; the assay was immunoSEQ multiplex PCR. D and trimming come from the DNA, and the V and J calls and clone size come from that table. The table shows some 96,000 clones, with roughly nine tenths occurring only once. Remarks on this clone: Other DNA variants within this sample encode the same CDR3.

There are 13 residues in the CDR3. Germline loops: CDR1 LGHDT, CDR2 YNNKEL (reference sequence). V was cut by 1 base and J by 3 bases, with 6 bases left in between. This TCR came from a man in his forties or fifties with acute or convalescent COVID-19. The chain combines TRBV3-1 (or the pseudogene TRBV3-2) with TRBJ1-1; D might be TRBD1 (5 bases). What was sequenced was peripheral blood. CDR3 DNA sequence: TGTGCCAGCAGCCAAGGACAGTACACTGAAGCTTTCTTT. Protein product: CASSQGQYTEAFF.